This T cell receptor beta chain comes out of a study of type 1 regulatory T cells. Study-wide background: T-allo10 is a Tr1-enriched, alloantigen-specific CD4 T cell product made in vitro. Whole-study results and caveats: Tr1 cells had a more restricted TCR repertoire than non-Tr1 cells.

The CDR3 is 12 residues long. Trimming took 3 bases from V and 5 from J, leaving 7 bases between them. TCRdb reprocessed the reads via MiXCR and lists one record per CDR3 protein. This sample yields under 75,000 distinct CDR3 sequences, of which 20% are seen a single time; less than 10% belongs to the top ten. Regarding this clonotype: Its antigen is not identified.

The sequenced sample consisted of cultured type 1 regulatory T (Tr1) cells, either the whole culture or a sorted fraction (not recorded which). The receptor was derived from a human donor in good health. The V call is TRBV12-3 or TRBV12-4, the J call TRBJ2-5; D unresolved. For the CDR3, the DNA is TGTGCCAGCAGTTTTTACCTCGAGACCCAGTACTTC. This encodes CASSFYLETQYF.